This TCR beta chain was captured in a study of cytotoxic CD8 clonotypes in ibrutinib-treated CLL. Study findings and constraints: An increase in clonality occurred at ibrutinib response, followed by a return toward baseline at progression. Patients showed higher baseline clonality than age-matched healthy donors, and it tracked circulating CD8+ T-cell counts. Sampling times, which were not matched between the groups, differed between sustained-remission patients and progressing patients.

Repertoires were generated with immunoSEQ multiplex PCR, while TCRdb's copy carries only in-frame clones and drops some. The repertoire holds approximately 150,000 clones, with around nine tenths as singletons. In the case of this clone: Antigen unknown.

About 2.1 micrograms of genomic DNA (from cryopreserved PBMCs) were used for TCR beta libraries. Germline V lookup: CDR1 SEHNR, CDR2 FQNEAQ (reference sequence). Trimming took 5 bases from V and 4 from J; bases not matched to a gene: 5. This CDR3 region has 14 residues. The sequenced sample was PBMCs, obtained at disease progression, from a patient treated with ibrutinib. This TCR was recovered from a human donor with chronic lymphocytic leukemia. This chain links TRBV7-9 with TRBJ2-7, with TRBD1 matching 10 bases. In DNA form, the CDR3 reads TGTGCCAGCAGCAAGCGGACAGGGGGATACGAGCAGTACTTC. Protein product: CASSKRTGGYEQYF.